Sequencing of this TCR beta chain was carried out in a study of human T cells and chemical hapten exposure. Study-level information: Diphenylcyclopropenone doses were given weekly to the scalps of patients across the approximately 25-week study. Study-wide points: Following DPC sensitization, TCRs present above 1 in 1000 frequency showed no change.

Time point specified: patch test 3, about 24 weeks after DPC sensitization. The treatment denotes: therapeutic diphenylcyclopropenone sensitization with weekly scalp DPC. Whole blood that had not been fractionated was the source of extracted total RNA. This clonotype has at least ten counts. Its antigen is currently unknown. It was the library that attached unique molecular identifiers to individual cDNA molecules. From the RACE reads, TCRdb called clonotypes with MiXCR, one entry per CDR3 protein. The sample lists approximately 80,000 distinct CDR3 sequences; roughly 10% were seen once. Between the trimmed V and J ends, which lost 1 base and 0 bases, there was a span of 6 bases. Germline values: CDR1 SGHNT, CDR2 YYREEE (reference sequence). This CDR3 is 14 amino acids long.

The chain employs TRBV5-4 and TRBJ2-3; D is uncertain. The input for sequencing was whole blood, taken in connection with sensitization to the hapten diphenylcyclopropenone (DPC). The TCR originated in a woman between 45 and 65 years old with alopecia areata. Some clones in this sample may be carry-over from other donors' samples. CDR3 sequence reads: CASSLTASTDTQYF. DNA of the CDR3: TGTGCCAGCAGCTTGACAGCTAGCACAGATACGCAGTATTTT.